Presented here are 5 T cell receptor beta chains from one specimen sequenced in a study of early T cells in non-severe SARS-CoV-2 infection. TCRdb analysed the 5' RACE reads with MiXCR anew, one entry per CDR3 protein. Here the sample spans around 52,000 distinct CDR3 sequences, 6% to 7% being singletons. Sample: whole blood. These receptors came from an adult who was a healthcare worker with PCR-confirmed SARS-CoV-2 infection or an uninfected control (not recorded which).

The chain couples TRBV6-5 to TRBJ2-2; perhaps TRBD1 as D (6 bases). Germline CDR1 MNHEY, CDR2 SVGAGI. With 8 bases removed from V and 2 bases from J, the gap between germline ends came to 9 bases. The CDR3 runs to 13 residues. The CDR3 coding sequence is TGTGCCAGCGGGGGCCCAAACACCGGGGAGCTGTTTTTT. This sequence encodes CASGGPNTGELFF.

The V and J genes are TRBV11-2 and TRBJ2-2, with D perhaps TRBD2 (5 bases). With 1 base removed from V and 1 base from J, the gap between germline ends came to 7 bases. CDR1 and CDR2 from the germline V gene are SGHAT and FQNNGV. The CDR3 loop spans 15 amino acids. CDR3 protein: CASSLASGNTGELFF. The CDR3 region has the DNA TGTGCCAGCAGCTTAGCGAGCGGGAACACCGGGGAGCTGTTTTTT.

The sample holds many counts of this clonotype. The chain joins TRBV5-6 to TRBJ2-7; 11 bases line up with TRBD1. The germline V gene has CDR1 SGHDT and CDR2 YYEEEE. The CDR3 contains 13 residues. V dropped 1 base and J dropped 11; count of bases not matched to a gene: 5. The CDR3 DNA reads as TGTGCCAGCAGCTTGATGGGGACAGGGGGGAAGTACTTC. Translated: CASSLMGTGGKYF.

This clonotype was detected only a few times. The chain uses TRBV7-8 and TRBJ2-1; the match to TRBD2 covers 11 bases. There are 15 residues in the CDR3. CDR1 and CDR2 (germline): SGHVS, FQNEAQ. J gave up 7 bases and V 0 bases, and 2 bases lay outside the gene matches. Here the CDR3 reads CASSLAGTSGNEQFF. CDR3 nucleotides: TGTGCCAGCAGCTTAGCTGGGACTAGCGGTAATGAGCAGTTCTTC.

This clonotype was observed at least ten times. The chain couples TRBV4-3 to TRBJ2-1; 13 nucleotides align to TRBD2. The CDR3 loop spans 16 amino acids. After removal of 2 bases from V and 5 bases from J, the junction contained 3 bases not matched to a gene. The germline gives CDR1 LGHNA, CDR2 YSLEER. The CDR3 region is CASSQRTSGGHNEQFF. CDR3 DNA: TGCGCCAGCAGCCAACGGACTAGCGGGGGCCACAATGAGCAGTTCTTC.